This T cell receptor beta chain is from a study of T cell responses to AZD1222 COVID-19 vaccine (dated by TCRdb to 2020 to 2023). Turning to the overall study: A total of about 240 trial participants underwent TCR sequencing, of whom some 210 received two doses of AZD1222 and about 25 received two doses of the MenACWY control vaccine. Trial participants were enrolled by age into subgroups of 18-55, 56-69 and 70-plus years, and roughly 150, 30 and 60 TCR-sequenced participants, respectively, were included in these subgroups.

For this clone: Which antigen it targets is not known. Base qualities were left out, and no much larger clone turns up one base away.

The CDR3 regions of human TCRbeta chains were subjected to immunosequencing. The authors processed their data as follows. Repertoire TCRs were matched against a reference library of SARS-CoV-2-specific TCRs generated with the MIRA antigen-specificity platform. Breadth was defined as the fraction of unique TCRs that were SARS-CoV-2-associated. Depth was defined as the fraction of total T cells that were SARS-CoV-2-associated. Using the MIRA data, every spike-specific TCR was mapped to the spike region that the TCR reacted to and assigned to either a CD4 or a CD8 class. Log10-transformed breadth and depth values were compared by one-way ANOVA with Sidak's multiple comparisons tests. What TCRdb holds here is the immuneACCESS table cut down to in-frame rearrangements. Part of the clones is not present; checked against another copy, under half of the missing clones reflect an unresolved V gene, and the others are unexplained. V and J calls and clone size follow that table, whereas D and trimming were derived from the DNA. For this sample there are about 150,000 clones; about 90% appear just once. 5% to 6.5% of the sample is taken by the ten largest.

The meaning of the sample's time point label: about 28 days (+/-7) after the second vaccine dose. AZD1222 recipients with second doses at about 4 weeks or about 12 weeks were pooled, because spike-specific TCR depth and breadth did not differ between schedules. Samples from vaccinated people were obtained from the UK trials COV001 and COV002, which included a single-blind randomized controlled phase 2/3 trial of AZD1222 (ChAdOx1 nCoV-19) in healthy adults. For TCRbeta chain sequencing, PBMC samples were collected from trial participants at day 0 and at day 28 after the second dose. Overall results and qualifications from the work: Reportedly, close to half of the unique spike-specific TCRs recognized epitopes lying outside the regions that are mutated in the B.1.351 and B.1.1.7 variants. Spike-specific TCR breadth and depth rose significantly after two AZD1222 doses compared with day 0 and with MenACWY recipients. The 56-69-year group was small, and its depth increase did not reach significance, likely because of low power. Because no day 14 peak-response samples were available, repertoires were characterized only after the peak T cell response. Participants were mostly white British and included more females than males, and it was suggested by the authors that clonal diversity may have been underestimated. The vaccine-associated CD4 TCRs covered the entire spike protein, and the dominant responses fell in regions 160-218 and 743-854. Only five or six AZD1222 recipients were SARS-CoV-2 seropositive at baseline, limiting conclusions about previously exposed vaccinees.

Sample: peripheral blood, taken 28 days after the second AZD1222 dose. This sequence was found in an adult who received the AZD1222 COVID-19 vaccine.

The CDR3 loop reads CSASVGSGANQPQHF. The DNA sequence is TGCAGTGCTAGTGTTGGTTCAGGGGCGAATCAGCCCCAGCATTTT. The chain couples TRBV20-1 to TRBJ1-5, and TRBD1 may be the D gene, going by 6 matching bases. V is clipped by 3 bases and J by 4 bases, and the sequence between their germline boundaries is 16 bases long. From the cysteine through the phenylalanine, the CDR3 covers 15 amino acids. Only CDR3 DNA is held: 45 bases, read in frame from base 1. CDR1 DFQATT and CDR2 SNEGSKA were looked up in the germline V gene (reference sequence).